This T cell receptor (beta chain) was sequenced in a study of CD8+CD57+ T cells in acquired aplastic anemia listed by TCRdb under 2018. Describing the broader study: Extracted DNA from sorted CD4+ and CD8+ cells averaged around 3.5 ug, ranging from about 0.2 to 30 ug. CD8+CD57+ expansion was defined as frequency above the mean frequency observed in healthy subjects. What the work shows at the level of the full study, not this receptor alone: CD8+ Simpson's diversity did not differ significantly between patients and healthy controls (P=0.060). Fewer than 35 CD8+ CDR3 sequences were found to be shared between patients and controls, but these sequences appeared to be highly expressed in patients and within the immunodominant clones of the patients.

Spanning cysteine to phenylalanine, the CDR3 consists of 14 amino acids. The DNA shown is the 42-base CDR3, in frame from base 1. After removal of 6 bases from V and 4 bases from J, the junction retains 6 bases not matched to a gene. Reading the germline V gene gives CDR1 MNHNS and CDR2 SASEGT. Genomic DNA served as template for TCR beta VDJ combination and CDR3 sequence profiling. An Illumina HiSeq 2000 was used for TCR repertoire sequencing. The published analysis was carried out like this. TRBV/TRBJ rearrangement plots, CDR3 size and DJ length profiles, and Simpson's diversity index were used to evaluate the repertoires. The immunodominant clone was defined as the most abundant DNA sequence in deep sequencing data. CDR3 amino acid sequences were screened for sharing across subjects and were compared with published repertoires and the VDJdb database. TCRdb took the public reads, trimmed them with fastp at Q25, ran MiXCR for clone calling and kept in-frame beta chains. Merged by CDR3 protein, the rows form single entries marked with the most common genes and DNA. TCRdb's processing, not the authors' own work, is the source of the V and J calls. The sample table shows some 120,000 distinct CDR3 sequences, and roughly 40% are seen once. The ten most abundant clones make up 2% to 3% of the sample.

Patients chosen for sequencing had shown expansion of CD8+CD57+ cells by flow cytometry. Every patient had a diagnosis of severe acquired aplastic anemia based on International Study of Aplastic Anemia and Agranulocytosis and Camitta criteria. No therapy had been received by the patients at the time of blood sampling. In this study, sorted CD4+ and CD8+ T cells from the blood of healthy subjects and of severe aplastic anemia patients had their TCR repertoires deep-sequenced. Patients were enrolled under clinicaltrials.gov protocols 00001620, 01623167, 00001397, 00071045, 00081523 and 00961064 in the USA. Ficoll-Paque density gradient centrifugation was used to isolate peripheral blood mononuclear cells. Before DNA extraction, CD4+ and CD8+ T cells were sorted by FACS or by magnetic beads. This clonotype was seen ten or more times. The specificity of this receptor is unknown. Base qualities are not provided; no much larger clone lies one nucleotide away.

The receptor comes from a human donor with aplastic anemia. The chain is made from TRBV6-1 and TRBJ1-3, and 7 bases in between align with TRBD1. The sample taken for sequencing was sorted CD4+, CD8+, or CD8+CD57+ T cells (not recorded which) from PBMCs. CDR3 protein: CASRFRGEGNTIYF. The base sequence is TGTGCCAGCAGATTCAGGGGGGAAGGAAACACCATATATTTT.